The 3 T cell receptor beta chains listed next were all sequenced from one sample in a study of blood T cells in healthy people across ages. Combining a sample-barcoded 5' primer with a J-beta primer mix, a second PCR ran for roughly 7 to 12 cycles. TCRdb processed the 5' RACE reads anew with MiXCR; each CDR3 protein has one entry. The data contain around 1,600,000 distinct CDR3 sequences, approximately 43% of them singletons. Input material: blood. Receptor source: a woman under 30 in good health.

This chain uses TRBV6-6 with TRBJ2-1, with TRBD2 matching 8 bases. The DNA end is a closer match to TRBJ2-7, so the J assignment may be wrong. CDR1 is MNHNY, CDR2 SVGAGI, per germline (reference sequence). The length of the CDR3 is 13 residues. Written as DNA, the CDR3 is TGTGCCACCGCGGGGGGTATCTACAATGAGCAGTACTTC. Protein sequence: CATAGGIYNEQYF.

This clonotype has just a few counts. The chain couples TRBV28 to TRBJ2-1; TRBD2 matches 8 bases. CDR1 is MDHEN and CDR2 is SYDVKM in the germline V gene. Losses at the gene ends were 6 bases for V and 8 bases for J; bases not matched to a gene: 12. The CDR3 is made up of 15 amino acids. CDR3 bases: TGTGCCAGCAGCTACCCAGGCGGGAGGAGATATGAGCAGTTCTTC. Its translation is CASSYPGGRRYEQFF.

This clonotype was counted only a few times. The J gene is TRBJ2-3, the V gene TRBV6-6, with TRBD2 as a possible D gene (5 bases). The V gene's germline CDR1 is MNHNY and CDR2 SVGAGI (reference sequence). The length of the CDR3 is 12 residues. V was trimmed by 7 bases and J by 4 bases, leaving 9 bases between them. CDR3 coding DNA: TGTGCCAGCAAAGGGAGTCCAGATACGCAGTATTTT. Translated: CASKGSPDTQYF.